The 20 T cell receptor beta chains presented below share a single source sample, sequenced in a study of blood T cell repertoires in COVID-19. Data came from immunoSEQ multiplex PCR; TCRdb stores just in-frame clones and leaves some out. The sample has approximately 97,000 clones; more than 85% are singletons. Sequencing was performed on peripheral blood. The source of these receptors is a man aged 50 to 60 with active or convalescent COVID-19.

The V and J genes are TRBV6-5 and TRBJ1-1, with 10 bases identical to TRBD1. The CDR3 consists of 16 residues. J was trimmed by 3 bases and V by 0 bases; bases with no gene match: 4. Per germline, CDR1 MNHEY and CDR2 SVGAGI. The CDR3 region has the DNA TGTGCCAGCAGTTACTCTTCTGGGACAGGGGACACTGAAGCTTTCTTT. It yields the protein CASSYSSGTGDTEAFF.

This clone was observed once. The chain has TRBV5-1 and TRBJ2-6; 8 bases match TRBD1. Germline CDR1 reads SGHRS; CDR2 reads YFSETQ. V lost 1 base to trimming and J lost 1 base; unmatched junction nucleotides: 7. CDR3 length equals 18 residues. CDR3 residues: CASSLWTGSQSGANVLTF. The CDR3 DNA reads as TGCGCCAGCAGCTTGTGGACAGGGAGCCAGTCTGGGGCCAACGTCCTGACTTTC. The full variable domain, with the rest looked up from reference TRBV5-1 and TRBJ2-6, is KAGVTQTPRYLIKTRGQQVTLSCSPISGHRSVSWYQQTPGQGLQFLFEYFSETQRNKGNFPGRFSGRQFSNSRSEMNVSTLELGDSALYLCASSLWTGSQSGANVLTFGAGSRLTVL.

V gene TRBV3-1 (or the pseudogene TRBV3-2) combines with J gene TRBJ2-3; 12 nucleotides match TRBD2. Germline V lookup: CDR1 LGHDT, CDR2 YNNKEL (reference sequence). V was clipped by 1 base and J by 2 bases; unmatched bases: 4. The CDR3 has 17 amino acids. CDR3 nucleotide sequence: TGTGCCAGCAGCCAAGTGTCTAGCGGGGGGGCCACAGATACGCAGTATTTT. Translation gives CASSQVSSGGATDTQYF.

With respect to this clone: This sample includes further DNA sequences coding for the same CDR3. V and J are TRBV6-5 and TRBJ1-2, with D possibly TRBD1 on 5 matching bases. V was clipped by 6 bases and J by 1 base, with 9 bases between them. Looked up from germline, CDR1 is MNHEY and CDR2 is SVGAGI. The CDR3 length is 13 residues. CDR3 DNA: TGTGCCAGCAGCCTTGACAGTAACTATGGCTACACCTTC. It translates to CASSLDSNYGYTF.

This clone was picked up one time. The V call is TRBV3-1 (or the pseudogene TRBV3-2), the J call TRBJ1-1; TRBD1 agrees at 9 bases. Trimming removed 4 bases from V and 4 bases from J; junction bases left unmatched: 7. CDR1 LGHDT and CDR2 YNNKEL come from the germline V gene (reference sequence). The CDR3 contains 15 residues. CDR3 DNA sequence: TGTGCCAGCAGCCCCCGACAGGGGGGGGGCACTGAAGCTTTCTTT. This codes for CASSPRQGGGTEAFF.

The chain recombines TRBV2 with TRBJ1-1; 9 bases are shared with TRBD1. The CDR3 loop spans 14 amino acids. The J segment lost 5 bases and the V segment lost 4 bases, leaving 5 bases of the junction unmatched. Germline lookup yields CDR1 SNHLY and CDR2 FYNNEI. The CDR3 sequence: CASSAGTGITEAFF. The CDR3 nucleotides are TGTGCCAGCAGTGCCGGGACAGGGATAACTGAAGCTTTCTTT.

The chain recombines TRBV3-1 (or the pseudogene TRBV3-2) with TRBJ1-2, with a weak D call TRBD1 (6 bases). Trimming took 4 bases from V and 4 from J, leaving 16 bases between them. This CDR3 comprises 15 residues. The V gene's germline CDR1 is LGHDT and CDR2 YNNKEL (reference sequence). The CDR3 DNA follows: TGTGCCAGCAGCCTTCGACAGGTGGGGTTCTATGGCTACACCTTC. Translated, it gives CASSLRQVGFYGYTF.

This chain connects TRBV19 to TRBJ2-1; a weak D match, TRBD1 (5 bases). V was cut by 5 bases and J by 5 bases, with 13 bases left in between. Germline-derived CDR1 and CDR2 are LNHDA and SQIVND (reference sequence). There are 14 residues in the CDR3. CDR3 coding DNA: TGTGCCAGTAGTCTGAAAGGGGTCCACAATGAGCAGTTCTTC. This sequence encodes CASSLKGVHNEQFF.

V usage is TRBV7-9 and J usage is TRBJ1-1; the D gene is possibly TRBD1 (6 bases). The germline V and J ends were trimmed by 4 bases and 4 bases, with 13 bases remaining between them. Germline V gene sequence: CDR1 SEHNR, CDR2 FQNEAQ (reference sequence). This CDR3 region has 14 residues. The CDR3 here is CASSSLTGSTEAFF. CDR3 nucleotides: TGTGCCAGCAGCTCCCTCACAGGGAGCACTGAAGCTTTCTTT.

This chain connects TRBV14 to TRBJ1-5; 8 positions match TRBD1. Unmatched junction bases numbered 5, after V lost 4 bases and J lost 3 bases. The CDR3 sequence is 15 residues long. Germline CDR1 SGHDN, CDR2 FVKESK. The CDR3 DNA reads TGTGCCAGCAGCCGGACAGGGTCGCCCAATCAGCCCCAGCATTTT. Amino acids: CASSRTGSPNQPQHF.

The genes are TRBV5-1 and TRBJ2-1; 9 bases are a match to TRBD1. Germline trimming cut 4 bases from V and 8 bases from J; bases unmatched to any gene: 7. The CDR3 consists of 14 residues. CDR1 is SGHRS and CDR2 is YFSETQ in the germline V gene. CDR3 sequence reads: CASSHGQGSDEQFF. DNA for the CDR3: TGCGCCAGCAGCCATGGACAGGGGAGTGATGAGCAGTTCTTC. Looking up the rest from reference TRBV5-1 and TRBJ2-1 gives the full variable domain: KAGVTQTPRYLIKTRGQQVTLSCSPISGHRSVSWYQQTPGQGLQFLFEYFSETQRNKGNFPGRFSGRQFSNSRSEMNVSTLELGDSALYLCASSHGQGSDEQFFGPGTRLTVL.

The chain combines TRBV6-2 or TRBV6-3 with TRBJ1-2; possible D gene TRBD1, 6 bases. Germline V lookup: CDR1 MNHEY, CDR2 SVGEGT. Trimming pared 5 bases from V and 1 base from J, leaving 8 bases between. This CDR3 has 13 amino acids. Here the CDR3 reads CASSHRVNYGYTF. For the CDR3, the DNA is TGTGCCAGCAGTCACAGGGTTAACTATGGCTACACCTTC.

The V gene is TRBV2, the J gene TRBJ2-5, with 7 bases aligning to TRBD1. This CDR3 comprises 11 residues. Germline CDR1 SNHLY, CDR2 FYNNEI. The CDR3 sequence is CATGAQETQYF. The CDR3 nucleotides are TGTGCTACAGGGGCCCAAGAGACCCAGTACTTC.

This chain links TRBV7-2 with TRBJ2-7; D call uncertain. Between the trimmed V and J ends, which lost 5 bases and 1 base, there was a span of 9 bases. This CDR3 comprises 13 residues. The germline V gene encodes CDR1 SGHTA and CDR2 FQGNSA. CDR3 coding DNA: TGTGCCAGCAGCCCCCCCTCTTCCTACGAGCAGTACTTC. Protein: CASSPPSSYEQYF.

The chain uses TRBV24-1 and TRBJ1-1; TRBD1 is a possible D gene (5 bases). Trimming pared 4 bases from V and 1 base from J, leaving 18 bases between. The germline gives CDR1 KGHDR, CDR2 SFDVKD. This CDR3 is 17 amino acids long. DNA of the CDR3: TGTGCCACCAGTGACTCCAGGGCAAGGTCTACGAACACTGAAGCTTTCTTT. Translated: CATSDSRARSTNTEAFF.

This chain joins TRBV30 and TRBJ2-2; possible D gene TRBD2, 5 bases. The germline gives CDR1 GTSNPN, CDR2 SVGIG (reference sequence). Trimming removed 3 bases at V and 2 bases at J, with 10 bases between. The CDR3 has 14 residues. The CDR3 region is CAWREDSNTGELFF. Here the CDR3 DNA reads TGTGCCTGGAGGGAGGATAGCAACACCGGGGAGCTGTTTTTT.

The chain is built from TRBV7-2 and TRBJ2-5, with D hard to call. The germline V gene has CDR1 SGHTA and CDR2 FQGNSA. The CDR3 is 13 residues long. V was shortened by 3 bases and J by 4 bases, with 9 bases between the two germline ends. The CDR3 sequence: CASSFGLVETQYF. The CDR3 DNA sequence: TGTGCCAGCAGCTTCGGGTTGGTAGAGACCCAGTACTTC. The full variable domain, in which reference TRBV7-2 and TRBJ2-5 provide the parts outside the CDR3, is GAGVSQSPSNKVTEKGKDVELRCDPISGHTALYWYRQSLGQGLEFLIYFQGNSAPDKSGLPSDRFSAERTGGSVSTLTIQRTQQEDSAVYLCASSFGLVETQYFGPGTRLLVL.

This chain connects TRBV30 to TRBJ1-5; no definite D call. The CDR3 spans 12 residues. In germline, CDR1 is GTSNPN, CDR2 SVGIG (reference sequence). V was clipped by 1 base and J by 4 bases, with 5 bases between them. The CDR3 here is CAWSGGNQPQHF. CDR3 in DNA: TGTGCCTGGAGTGGCGGAAATCAGCCCCAGCATTTT.

The chain links TRBV3-1 (or the pseudogene TRBV3-2) to TRBJ2-5; D call uncertain. V dropped 2 bases and J dropped 3 bases, with 7 bases sitting between them. The CDR3 loop spans 13 amino acids. Germline loops: CDR1 LGHDT, CDR2 YNNKEL (reference sequence). Here the CDR3 reads CASSQIRKETQYF. In DNA, the CDR3 is TGTGCCAGCAGCCAAATCAGGAAAGAGACCCAGTACTTC.

The CDR3 nucleotides read TGTGCCAGCAGCTTCGCTAGCGGGGCAACAGATACGCAGTATTTT. This codes for CASSFASGATDTQYF. The rearrangement uses TRBV11-3 and TRBJ2-3; 9 nucleotides align to TRBD2. The CDR3 spans 15 residues. V was pared by 3 bases and J by 3 bases, with 4 bases of the junction left unmatched. Germline CDR1 and CDR2: SGHNT and YENEEA.